The sequence of this TCR beta chain was determined in a study of T cell responses to AZD1222 COVID-19 vaccine. General study points: AZD1222 recipients seropositive at baseline numbered only six. With two AZD1222 doses given, Spike-specific TCR breadth and depth both rose.

On this clone: Its antigen remains unknown.

Produced via immunoSEQ multiplex PCR; TCRdb's table is partial and in-frame only. The sample consists of fewer than 150,000 clones, roughly 88% of them appearing once. Trimming shortened V by 4 bases and J by 1 base, and 11 bases separated the two germline ends. CDR1 is SGDLS, CDR2 YYNGEE, per germline. The CDR3 length is 14 residues. This chain connects TRBV9 to TRBJ1-1, with a weak D call TRBD1 (6 bases). The sequence came from an adult in good health. Material: peripheral blood, obtained on day 0 of AZD1222 vaccination. In DNA form, the CDR3 reads TGTGCCAGCAGCACTGACAGGTCGAACACTGAAGCTTTCTTT. Residues: CASSTDRSNTEAFF.